This passage covers 26 T cell receptor beta chains from one sample sequenced in a study of blood T cell repertoires in COVID-19. Sequencing was performed with immunoSEQ multiplex PCR; in TCRdb, only in-frame clones are kept and a portion is missing. This table holds fewer than 250,000 clones, 75% to 85% found once. Sequenced sample: peripheral blood. The receptors originated from an older woman with acute or convalescent COVID-19.

The J gene is TRBJ1-5, the V gene TRBV7-8; 8 bases map to TRBD1. The germline gives CDR1 SGHVS, CDR2 FQNEAQ. V dropped 2 bases and J dropped 5; count of bases not matched to a gene: 2. The CDR3 spans 14 residues. CDR3 sequence: CASSLSDRDQPQHF. CDR3 DNA: TGTGCCAGCAGCTTATCGGACAGGGATCAGCCCCAGCATTTT.

This rearrangement joins TRBV7-9 to TRBJ1-6, with D tentatively TRBD1 (5 bases). Germline assignment: CDR1 SEHNR and CDR2 FQNEAQ (reference sequence). V lost 4 bases, J lost 0 bases, and 16 bases lay in between. The CDR3 runs to 18 residues. CDR3 coding DNA: TGTGCCAGCAGCTCAAAGGACACCATAATCTCCTATAATTCACCCCTCCACTTT. This translates into CASSSKDTIISYNSPLHF.

This clone came up once. The CDR3 sequence: CASSLGTASSYEQYF. CDR3 nucleotides: TGCGCCAGCAGCCTAGGGACAGCTAGCTCCTACGAGCAGTACTTC. The chain employs TRBV5-1 and TRBJ2-7; TRBD1 matches at 7 bases. The V and J ends lost 4 bases and 0 bases, in that order; junction bases with no gene match: 7. This CDR3 has 15 amino acids. Germline-derived CDR1 and CDR2 are SGHRS and YFSETQ.

A few counts support this clone. The CDR3 coding sequence is TGCAGCGTGAACAGGGGTGGTGGCTACACCTTC. Its translation: CSVNRGGGYTF. The chain recombines TRBV29-1 with TRBJ1-2, with 7 bases that match TRBD1. The germline V gene has CDR1 SQVTM and CDR2 ANQGSEA. The trim removed 6 bases at V and 7 bases at J, leaving 5 bases unmatched. The CDR3 extends over 11 amino acids. Complete variable domain (other parts from reference TRBV29-1 and TRBJ1-2): SAVISQKPSRDICQRGTSLTIQCQVDSQVTMMFWYRQQPGQSLTLIATANQGSEATYESGFVIDKFPISRPNLTFSTLTVSNMSPEDSSIYLCSVNRGGGYTFGSGTRLTVV.

Only a few counts were recorded for this clone. The J gene is TRBJ1-6, the V gene TRBV4-1, with D maybe TRBD1 (5 bases). V was trimmed by 5 bases and J by 9 bases, leaving 23 bases between them. Germline loops: CDR1 MGHRA, CDR2 YSYEKL. The CDR3 has 17 residues. In DNA, the CDR3 is TGCGCCAGCAGCTCGAGGCTAAGCCCCACAGGTTCTTCACCCCTCCACTTT. As protein: CASSSRLSPTGSSPLHF.

J is TRBJ1-6 and V is TRBV10-3; D gene unclear. The germline gives CDR1 ENHRY, CDR2 SYGVKD. The CDR3 is 16 residues long. Trimming cost V 2 bases and J 0 bases, with 8 bases left between them. The CDR3 reads CAISEGPSSYNSPLHF. CDR3 nucleotides: TGTGCCATCAGTGAGGGGCCGAGCTCCTATAATTCACCCCTCCACTTT.

The chain has TRBV28 and TRBJ2-1; maybe TRBD1 (6 bases). Germline CDR1 MDHEN, CDR2 SYDVKM. CDR3 size: 16 residues. Between the trimmed V and J ends, which lost 1 base and 4 bases, there was a span of 14 bases. CDR3 sequence reads: CASSLFSVGGYNEQFF. The CDR3 DNA follows: TGTGCCAGCAGTTTATTCTCTGTAGGGGGATACAATGAGCAGTTCTTC.

The chain combines TRBV7-9 with TRBJ1-1, with 9 bases aligning to TRBD1. The CDR3 covers 14 residues. CDR1 is SEHNR and CDR2 is FQNEAQ in the germline V gene (reference sequence). V was pared by 6 bases and J by 5 bases, with 7 bases of the junction left unmatched. For the CDR3, the DNA is TGTGCCAGCAGTCTCACAGGGGGCAGGACTGAAGCTTTCTTT. It is translated as CASSLTGGRTEAFF.

This clone occurred many times. The chain links TRBV6-2 or TRBV6-3 to TRBJ2-3, with 9 bases lining up with TRBD2. This CDR3 is 16 amino acids long. Germline CDR1 reads MNHEY; CDR2 reads SVGEGT. The J segment lost 3 bases and the V segment lost 4 bases, leaving 8 bases of the junction unmatched. The CDR3 region is CASSLVAGVGTDTQYF. The CDR3 DNA reads TGTGCCAGCAGTTTAGTAGCGGGGGTAGGGACAGATACGCAGTATTTT.

The rearrangement joins TRBV2 to TRBJ1-3; D call uncertain. CDR1 is SNHLY and CDR2 is FYNNEI in the germline V gene. Trimming stripped 1 base from V and 4 bases from J, with 8 bases between. This CDR3 is 14 amino acids long. In DNA form, the CDR3 reads TGTGCCAGCAGTGAAGGAGCCCGGGGAAACACCATATATTTT. The encoded protein is CASSEGARGNTIYF.

This clone was picked up a small number of times. This chain links TRBV2 with TRBJ1-2, with TRBD1 as a possible D gene (6 bases). Germline assignment: CDR1 SNHLY and CDR2 FYNNEI. Trimming cost V 8 bases and J 6 bases, with 16 bases left between them. The CDR3 totals 13 residues. In DNA, the CDR3 is TGTGCCAGCTTCAGGCAGGGGACCAATGGCTACACCTTC. Translating it yields CASFRQGTNGYTF.

The chain carries TRBV3-1 (or the pseudogene TRBV3-2) and TRBJ1-2, with 8 positions matching TRBD1. V lost 4 bases to trimming and J lost 4 bases; unmatched junction nucleotides: 2. This CDR3 contains 13 residues. CDR1 is LGHDT and CDR2 is YNNKEL in the germline V gene (reference sequence). The CDR3 DNA follows: TGTGCCAGCAGCCCGGGACAGGTCTATGGCTACACCTTC. Protein sequence: CASSPGQVYGYTF.

The table lists this clone with a count of one. V gene TRBV6-1 combines with J gene TRBJ2-7, with D unclear. V lost 0 bases and J lost 1, with 19 bases in between. CDR1 MNHNS and CDR2 SASEGT come from the germline V gene. The CDR3 spans 18 residues. This CDR3 is CASSEARQPFGRSYEQYF. Written as DNA, the CDR3 is TGTGCCAGCAGTGAAGCGAGACAACCTTTTGGCCGATCCTACGAGCAGTACTTC.

CDR3 nucleotide sequence: TGTGCCAGCCTTAATGAAAAACTGTTTTTT. This encodes CASLNEKLFF. The chain carries TRBV6-5 and TRBJ1-4; D remains ambiguous. In germline, CDR1 is MNHEY, CDR2 SVGAGI. The CDR3 has 10 residues. V shed 8 bases and J shed 4 bases, with 2 bases lying between them.

This chain uses TRBV6-1 with TRBJ2-1, with TRBD2 matching 9 bases. This CDR3 is built from 16 residues. Trimming at V came to 2 bases and at J to 5 bases, leaving 7 bases not matched to a gene. Germline CDR1 and CDR2: MNHNS and SASEGT. Here the CDR3 DNA reads TGTGCCAGCAGTGAACGTCGACTAGCGGAACACAATGAGCAGTTCTTC. Protein sequence: CASSERRLAEHNEQFF.

This chain links TRBV6-1 with TRBJ1-2; the match to TRBD1 covers 7 bases. The CDR3 has 15 amino acids. With V trimmed by 3 bases and J by 1 base, 5 bases remained unmatched. Per germline, CDR1 MNHNS and CDR2 SASEGT. CDR3 coding DNA: TGTGCCAGCAGTGACGCTACAGGGGTTAACTATGGCTACACCTTC. Translating gives CASSDATGVNYGYTF.

This CDR3 reads CASSPGNQPQHF. CDR3 nucleotide sequence: TGTGCCAGCAGCCCAGGGAATCAGCCCCAGCATTTT. The chain is built from TRBV6-5 and TRBJ1-5; TRBD1 is a possible D gene (5 bases). The CDR3 is 12 residues long. V gave up 6 bases and J gave up 4 bases, with 7 bases separating them. The germline V gene has CDR1 MNHEY and CDR2 SVGAGI.

In this sample, this clone turned up once. J is TRBJ2-4 and V is TRBV5-4, with D possibly being TRBD1 (6 bases). The germline V gene has CDR1 SGHNT and CDR2 YYREEE (reference sequence). This CDR3 region has 14 residues. With 3 bases removed from V and 1 base from J, the gap between germline ends came to 8 bases. CDR3: CASSSQGAKNIQYF. The CDR3, as DNA: TGTGCCAGCAGCTCCCAGGGGGCCAAAAACATTCAGTACTTC. The variable domain in full, completed from reference TRBV5-4 and TRBJ2-4, reads ETGVTQSPTHLIKTRGQQVTLRCSSQSGHNTVSWYQQALGQGPQFIFQYYREEENGRGNFPPRFSGLQFPNYSSELNVNALELDDSALYLCASSSQGAKNIQYFGAGTRLSVL.

The chain couples TRBV6-5 to TRBJ1-1; tentative D call: TRBD1 (5 bases). In germline, CDR1 is MNHEY, CDR2 SVGAGI. The CDR3 has 14 residues. V was pared by 6 bases and J by 0 bases, with 11 bases between. As DNA, the CDR3 is TGTGCCAGCAGCCTGACAGACATGAACACTGAAGCTTTCTTT. Amino acids: CASSLTDMNTEAFF.

The count of this clone is one. The rearrangement uses TRBV11-2 and TRBJ1-5; D unresolved. Trimming took off 1 base at V and 2 bases at J, with 6 bases between the two ends. CDR1 and CDR2 from the germline V gene are SGHAT and FQNNGV. CDR3 length: 14 residues. Here the CDR3 reads CASSLGRGNQPQHF. Written as DNA, the CDR3 is TGTGCCAGCAGCTTAGGGAGAGGCAATCAGCCCCAGCATTTT.

The chain couples TRBV6-2 or TRBV6-3 to TRBJ2-2; the D gene is possibly TRBD1 (6 bases). The CDR3 length is 14 residues. Per the germline V gene, CDR1 is MNHEY and CDR2 is SVGEGT. Trimming pared 6 bases from V and 3 bases from J, leaving 11 bases between. CDR3 sequence (DNA): TGTGCCAGCAGCACGACAGGATACACCGGGGAGCTGTTTTTT. This codes for CASSTTGYTGELFF.

A word on this clone: No conserved phenylalanine or tryptophan is present at the end of the CDR3, so a read error is the likely explanation. Because the CDR3's place on the DNA is in doubt, the DNA is left out and the CDR3 is given as listed by TCRdb. The chain links TRBV3-1 (or the pseudogene TRBV3-2) to TRBJ1-2; the table names TRBD1, a call not compared with the DNA. Germline lookup yields CDR1 LGHDT and CDR2 YNNKEL (reference sequence). Termini included, the CDR3 measures 13 amino acids. CDR3 region: CASSQEFRQGASC.

This clone was detected once. The chain employs TRBV7-2 and TRBJ1-3; 9 nucleotides match TRBD1. J lost 0 bases, V lost 0 bases, and 3 bases had no gene match. The CDR3 sequence is 17 residues long. Germline lookup yields CDR1 SGHTA and CDR2 FQGNSA. In nucleotides, the CDR3 is TGTGCCAGCAGCTTAGCGCTACAGGGGGCCTCTGGAAACACCATATATTTT. The encoded protein is CASSLALQGASGNTIYF.

This rearrangement joins TRBV18 to TRBJ2-3; TRBD1 matches 7 bases. The junction had 5 bases not matched to a gene; V was cut back by 0 bases and J by 2 bases. Germline CDR1 reads KGHSH; CDR2 reads LQKENI. The CDR3 has 16 amino acids. CDR3 region: CASSPPDRAITDTQYF. CDR3 DNA: TGTGCCAGCTCACCACCCGACAGGGCAATCACAGATACGCAGTATTTT. Full variable domain (outside the CDR3, taken from reference TRBV18 and TRBJ2-3): NAGVMQNPRHLVRRRGQEARLRCSPMKGHSHVYWYRQLPEEGLKFMVYLQKENIIDESGMPKERFSAEFPKEGPSILRIQQVVRGDSAAYFCASSPPDRAITDTQYFGPGTRLTVL.

The J gene is TRBJ2-1, the V gene TRBV7-2; D may be TRBD1 (7 bases). V was pared by 6 bases and J by 1 base, with 13 bases between. The CDR3 totals 15 residues. Looked up from germline, CDR1 is SGHTA and CDR2 is FQGNSA. The CDR3 region is CASSLSGGSYNEQFF. The CDR3 DNA sequence: TGTGCCAGCAGTCTATCAGGGGGGTCCTACAATGAGCAGTTCTTC.

The chain has TRBV5-5 and TRBJ1-1, with a weak D call TRBD1 (5 bases). This CDR3 contains 15 residues. Between the trimmed V and J ends, which lost 4 bases and 0 bases, there was a span of 13 bases. The germline V gene encodes CDR1 SGHKS and CDR2 YYEKEE (reference sequence). The CDR3 DNA reads as TGTGCCAGCAGCGTCGCCCAGGGATTGAACACTGAAGCTTTCTTT. This sequence encodes CASSVAQGLNTEAFF. The variable domain in full, with the rest retrieved from reference TRBV5-5 and TRBJ1-1, is DAGVTQSPTHLIKTRGQQVTLRCSPISGHKSVSWYQQVLGQGPQFIFQYYEKEERGRGNFPDRFSARQFPNYSSELNVNALLLGDSALYLCASSVAQGLNTEAFFGQGTRLTVV.